This TCR beta chain is drawn from a study of PD-L1 blockade in urothelial cancer. Time point of the sample: peripheral blood 6 weeks after treatment start. Sequenced by immunoSEQ multiplex PCR; TCRdb stores in-frame clones only, minus some. The repertoire includes about 51,000 clones, 70% to 90% of them detected once, and less than 2.5% sits in the top ten. The CDR3 extends over 15 amino acids. The germline V gene has CDR1 MRHNA and CDR2 SNTAGT. The germline V and J ends were trimmed by 6 bases and 2 bases, with 14 bases remaining between them. This TCR was recovered from a man in his sixties with urothelial cancer. The chain carries TRBV6-4 and TRBJ2-1, with D perhaps TRBD1 (5 bases). This specimen consisted of PBMCs, obtained around atezolizumab (anti-PD-L1) treatment. The CDR3 sequence: CASSPSGAPYNEQFF. Here the CDR3 DNA reads TGTGCCAGCAGCCCTTCTGGGGCCCCCTACAATGAGCAGTTCTTC.